This TCR beta chain was recovered during a study of human CD4 T cells and Enterobacteriaceae. Per germline, CDR1 MDHEN and CDR2 SYDVKM. The CDR3 loop spans 15 amino acids. V was pared by 4 bases and J by 2 bases, with 5 bases of the junction left unmatched. General observations from the study: Matching to same-donor CFSE-low cultures alone inferred ex vivo clonotype reactivity.

All CD4+ cells other than CD45RA+CCR7+CD95- naive cells were sorted as memory, over 98% pure. Before sorting, cells positive for CD8, CD14, CD16, CD56, CD19 or bright CD25 were removed. Clones were read by immunoSEQ multiplex PCR, and TCRdb kept only the in-frame ones, dropping some. Of about 29,000 clones listed, about 80% are singletons. The count of this clone is one. Its matching antigen is unknown. The V and J genes are TRBV28 and TRBJ1-2, with 9 bases fitting TRBD1. The sequence came from a human donor in good health. The sample consisted of memory CD4+ T cells from blood. The CDR3 loop reads CASSSGTGRNYGYTF. The CDR3 coding sequence is TGTGCCAGCAGTTCCGGGACAGGGCGGAACTATGGCTACACCTTC.